This T cell receptor beta chain was identified during a study of somatic mutations in cytotoxic T cells in rheumatoid arthritis (dated by TCRdb to about 2017). Study-level background: Peripheral blood (about 32 ml EDTA) was collected from patients immediately after diagnosis and before any treatment began. For 65 rheumatoid arthritis patients and more than 15 healthy controls, TCRB deep sequencing was carried out. In newly diagnosed rheumatoid arthritis without treatment, the study examined if expanded CD8+ T-cell clones harbor somatic mutations, relying on TCRB deep sequencing to characterize clonality. Sorted V beta1+ cells also underwent TCRB sequencing, and some V beta antibody-stained T-cell populations were flow-sorted at nearly 100% purity on a FACSAria II or Sony SH800. Patient and control groups had essentially identical median ages. Paper-wide results and their limitations: The finding that TRBV07 was slightly underrepresented in patients was left unadjusted for multiple comparisons. It was unknown which antigens the expanded CD8+ clones targeted, and their absence from virus-specific databases did not exclude viral specificity. In about an eighth of the roughly 65 patients, more than 20% of CD8+ cells belonged to the largest CD8+ clone, while several identical CD8+ TCRB sequences were shared between blood and synovial fluid. Rheumatoid arthritis patients and age-matched healthy controls did not significantly differ in CD8+ T-cell clonality. Healthy controls showed no age-related increase in CD8+ clonality, whereas patients did (Spearman r ~ 0.49).

Genomic DNA underwent TCRB CDR3 sequencing using the immunoSEQ assay. The authors' analysis ran thus. Patient CD8+ clones larger than 1% were compared against published virus-specific TCRB sequences, and only a few matched. Nothing other than productive TCRB rearrangements was included in the analyses. Clonality was expressed as a Shannon entropy-based productive clonality index, with each clone defined by a unique TCRB CDR3 sequence. To calculate repertoire overlap between two samples, the template counts of each clone were considered relative to each sample's total templates. A correlation with a Spearman r of roughly 0.61 was found between V-gene usage by flow cytometry and V-gene usage by TCRB sequencing. Here the immuneACCESS table is served through TCRdb, limited to in-frame sequences with V and J called. Missing clones are a known gap in these copies; in checked studies unresolved V genes cover under half, and the rest lacks a known reason. The DNA was the basis for D and trimming; V, J and clone size are from that table. The sample table holds fewer than 15,000 clones, of which approximately 77% were seen once. In total, the top ten clones hold 8.5% to 12% of the sample.

The junction shows trimming of 3 bases on V and 4 bases on J, and the gene matches do not reach 8 bases of it. The CDR3 has 15 amino acids, counting the end cysteine and phenylalanine. Kept here is only the CDR3 DNA, which spans 45 bases and is read in frame from base 1. CDR1 is given as SQVTM and CDR2 as ANQGSEA, both from the germline V gene. As to this clone: This receptor's antigen is unknown. Base qualities were left out, and no much larger clone turns up one base away.

On an AutoMACS, CD4+ and CD8+ cells were isolated via positive magnetic bead selection, and their purity was verified by flow cytometry. After a first flow cytometry screen using a TCR V beta antibody panel, clonal expansions were characterized through TCRB deep sequencing of sorted CD8+ fractions. Peripheral blood mononuclear cells were obtained using density gradient separation with Ficoll-Paque PLUS. DNA from CD4-enriched, CD8-enriched or PBMC samples was extracted using Nucleospin Tissue or Tissue XS kits and then quantified on a Qubit 2.0 fluorometer. The rearranged chain carries TRBV29-1 and TRBJ2-5, with 10 bases in between that match TRBD2. Sequencing used CD8+ T cells sorted from blood. The sequence derives from an adult with rheumatoid arthritis. The nucleotides read TGCAGCGTTGACGGGGAAGCGGGGGGGCTAGAGACCCAGTACTTC. Its protein reads: CSVDGEAGGLETQYF.